This TCR beta chain originates from a study of T cells in Graves' hyperthyroidism and ophthalmopathy. This clonotype was seen ten or more times. This CDR3 is built from 11 residues. V lost 8 bases to trimming and J lost 3 bases, with 11 bases between them. The germline gives CDR1 SQVTM, CDR2 ANQGSEA. Researchers took RNA transcripts and amplified the TCR beta CDR3 regions from them. When the TCR CDR3 underwent first-round RT-PCR, the HTBI primer set was used. TCRdb used MiXCR to reprocess the multiplex PCR reads, holding one entry per CDR3 protein. The sample shows approximately 500,000 distinct CDR3 sequences, about 45% of them seen only once.

The clonotype was recovered from a woman under 30 with Graves' hyperthyroidism. This chain links TRBV29-1 with TRBJ2-7; D is possibly TRBD1 (6 bases). Sequences were obtained from peripheral blood or thyroid tissue (not recorded which). The CDR3 DNA follows: TGCAGCATAAAACAGGGCTACGAGCAGTACTTC. Translating it yields CSIKQGYEQYF.